This is a list of T cell receptor beta chains from one sample in a study of T cells in Graves' hyperthyroidism and ophthalmopathy. Via MiXCR, TCRdb re-called the multiplex PCR reads, giving one row per CDR3 protein. The table records roughly 570,000 distinct CDR3 sequences, approximately 14% of them present only once. Material for sequencing was blood. The receptor set was obtained from a woman aged 30 to 39 with Graves' hyperthyroidism. CDR3s include the opening cysteine and the closing phenylalanine or tryptophan. A D gene is named only where the DNA matches it firmly. The size of a clone is reported for some rows only, either as once, few or many, or as a class for expanded clones.

TRBV7-2	-	TRBJ1-2	many	CASSLDRVVYGYTF	TGTGCCAGCAGCTTAGACAGGGTCGTCTATGGCTACACCTTC
TRBV7-8	TRBD1	TRBJ2-7	many	CASSLVPGDGTGSYEQYF	TGTGCCAGCAGCTTAGTCCCAGGCGATGGGACAGGGTCCTACGAGCAGTACTTC
TRBV30	TRBD1	TRBJ1-3	-	CAWSMGTVGNTIYF	TGTGCCTGGAGCATGGGGACAGTCGGAAACACCATATATTTT
TRBV6-1	TRBD1	TRBJ1-5	-	CAGSSTGGNQPQHF	TGTGCCGGCAGCTCAACAGGGGGCAATCAGCCCCAGCATTTT
TRBV7-6	-	TRBJ2-2	-	CASSLNSGPNTGELFF	TGTGCCAGCAGCCTCAATTCGGGGCCCAACACCGGGGAGCTGTTTTTT
TRBV7-9	-	TRBJ2-5	many	CASSLAFSRGQETQYF	TGTGCCAGCAGCTTAGCCTTCAGCCGGGGCCAAGAGACCCAGTACTTC
TRBV9	-	TRBJ1-5	-	CASSVSGALNQPQHF	TGTGCCAGCAGCGTATCGGGGGCCCTCAATCAGCCCCAGCATTTT
TRBV24-1	TRBD2	TRBJ2-1	few	CATQGLAGSSYNEQFF	TGTGCCACCCAAGGACTAGCGGGGAGCTCCTACAATGAGCAGTTCTTC
TRBV5-6	TRBD2	TRBJ2-1	-	CASSQGLAGVYEQFF	TGTGCCAGCAGCCAAGGACTAGCTGGCGTCTATGAGCAGTTCTTC
TRBV18	-	TRBJ2-6	-	CASSTAVSGANVLTF	TGTGCCAGCTCAACGGCCGTCTCTGGGGCCAACGTCCTGACTTTC
TRBV9	TRBD1	TRBJ2-7	many	CASSQYGQDSYEQYF	TGTGCCAGCAGCCAATATGGACAGGACTCCTACGAGCAGTACTTC
TRBV12-3/TRBV12-4	TRBD1	TRBJ2-7	few	CASSHRGLRYEQYF	TGTGCCAGCAGCCACAGGGGCTTGCGGTACGAGCAGTACTTC
TRBV12-3/TRBV12-4	-	TRBJ2-1	many	CASSLGPGTQPLFSEQFF	TGTGCCAGCAGTTTAGGCCCTGGGACCCAACCCCTCTTCAGTGAGCAGTTCTTC
TRBV14	-	TRBJ2-2	few	CASSRSRNTGELFF	TGTGCCAGCAGCCGATCTCGGAACACCGGGGAGCTGTTTTTT
TRBV27	TRBD2	TRBJ2-4	-	CASNPSGLVKNIQYF	TGTGCCAGCAACCCTAGCGGGCTGGTCAAAAACATTCAGTACTTC
TRBV12-3/TRBV12-4	-	TRBJ2-2	many	CASSGAGAPGTGELFF	TGTGCCAGCAGTGGGGCGGGGGCTCCGGGCACCGGGGAGCTGTTTTTT
TRBV18	-	TRBJ2-3	few	CASSPDATDTQYF	TGTGCCAGCTCACCAGACGCCACAGATACGCAGTATTTT
TRBV20-1	-	TRBJ2-2	many	CSARTENANTGELFF	TGCAGTGCTCGGACAGAAAACGCGAACACCGGGGAGCTGTTTTTT